Following are 25 T cell receptor beta chains from one sample sequenced in a study of monozygotic twins with inflammatory bowel disease. TCRdb reprocessed the 5' RACE reads and stores each CDR3 protein as one record, lacking DNA. Listed are 400,000 or so distinct CDR3 sequences; approximately 2.4% falls within the top ten. Specimen: blood. Every receptor here comes from a human donor with ulcerative colitis or Crohn's disease, or a healthy co-twin of an affected twin (not recorded which).

The CDR3 sequence: CASSLQTNTEAFF. The V call is TRBV27, the J call TRBJ1-1. The CDR3 spans 13 residues. Germline CDR1 and CDR2: MNHEY and SMNVEV (reference sequence).

This sequence joins TRBV20-1 and TRBJ1-3. The germline gives CDR1 DFQATT, CDR2 SNEGSKA (reference sequence). The CDR3 runs 12 residues. This chain's CDR3 is CSARGRENTIYF.

The V gene is TRBV4-2, the J gene TRBJ1-1. Germline V gene data show CDR1 as LGHNA and CDR2 as YNFKEQ. The CDR3 is 15 amino acids. CDR3 loop: CASSQDRGRVTEAFF.

V usage is TRBV5-1 and J usage is TRBJ1-1. This CDR3 contains 12 residues. Germline loops: CDR1 SGHRS, CDR2 YFSETQ. This CDR3 is CASSLEQNKAFF.

The chain links TRBV9 to TRBJ1-3. Germline CDR1 reads SGDLS; CDR2 reads YYNGEE. CDR3 size: 16 residues. This CDR3 reads CASSVGSTFSGNTIYF.

The chain has TRBV7-3 and TRBJ2-1. The V gene's germline CDR1 is SGHTA and CDR2 FQGTGA. The CDR3 length is 15 residues. CDR3 sequence: CASSLIYSSYNEQFF.

The chain links TRBV9 to TRBJ1-2. Germline V CDR1 and CDR2: SGDLS, YYNGEE. The CDR3 extends over 14 amino acids. The chain's CDR3 is CASSVVSGYYGYTF.

This CDR3 reads CASSPGYTGELFF. The chain recombines TRBV11-2 with TRBJ2-2; as DNA is missing, the TRBD1 call by TCRdb cannot be tested. CDR3 length equals 13 residues. Germline V gives CDR1 SGHAT, CDR2 FQNNGV.

The V gene is TRBV29-1, the J gene TRBJ1-5. The CDR3 consists of 15 residues. CDR1 is SQVTM and CDR2 is ANQGSEA in the germline V gene. Here the CDR3 reads CSVSYLAGTSQPQHF.

The genes are TRBV6-1 and TRBJ2-7; TCRdb's D call of TRBD1 is untestable without DNA. Germline V gene lookup returns CDR1 MNHNS and CDR2 SASEGT. The CDR3 length is 14 residues. CDR3 sequence reads: CASSKRTGGDEQYF.

V and J are TRBV10-3 and TRBJ2-5; checking the TCRdb D call of TRBD1 is not possible without DNA. CDR1 and CDR2 (germline): ENHRY, SYGVKD. The CDR3 is 17 amino acids. This chain's CDR3 is CAISGRPGTGEQETQYF.

V is TRBV12-3 or TRBV12-4 and J is TRBJ1-1. CDR3 length: 14 amino acids. This CDR3 reads CASSLALRDSKAFF.

The chain links TRBV13 to TRBJ1-1; without DNA, the TCRdb call of TRBD1 cannot be checked. CDR3 length: 14 residues. CDR1 PRHDT and CDR2 FYEKMQ come from the germline V gene (reference sequence). Here the CDR3 reads CASSIQGMNTEAFF. Variable domain in full (rest from reference TRBV13 and TRBJ1-1): AAGVIQSPRHLIKEKRETATLKCYPIPRHDTVYWYQQGPGQDPQFLISFYEKMQSDKGSIPDRFSAQQFSDYHSELNMSSLELGDSALYFCASSIQGMNTEAFFGQGTRLTVV.

The chain employs TRBV5-5 and TRBJ2-2; the TRBD1 assignment by TCRdb is unverifiable without DNA. This CDR3 contains 17 residues. Germline V CDR1 and CDR2: SGHKS, YYEKEE (reference sequence). The CDR3 loop reads CASSWGGDRGFAGELFF.

The rearrangement links TRBV2 to TRBJ2-2. The V gene's germline CDR1 is SNHLY and CDR2 FYNNEI. This CDR3 comprises 12 residues. CDR3 residues: CAILLNTGELFF.

V and J are TRBV28 and TRBJ1-5. CDR1 and CDR2 (germline): MDHEN, SYDVKM. This CDR3 comprises 12 residues. CDR3 region: CASSTSLEPQHF.

V is TRBV20-1 and J is TRBJ2-7; TCRdb's D call of TRBD2 is untestable without DNA. In germline, CDR1 is DFQATT, CDR2 SNEGSKA (reference sequence). The CDR3 loop spans 13 amino acids. CDR3 amino acids: CSARAVGPREQYF.

The genes are TRBV4-1 and TRBJ2-4. Per the germline V gene, CDR1 is MGHRA and CDR2 is YSYEKL. This CDR3 has 17 residues. CDR3 residues: CASSQGRQTLAKNIQYF.

The chain links TRBV11-2 to TRBJ2-1; without DNA, the TCRdb call of TRBD1 cannot be checked. Germline CDR1 SGHAT, CDR2 FQNNGV. This CDR3 has 16 residues. The CDR3 region is CASSSGISSSYNEQFF.

The V gene is TRBV5-1, the J gene TRBJ1-1; no DNA is available, so the TRBD1 call from TCRdb remains unchecked. The CDR3 is 15 residues long. Germline CDR1 reads SGHRS; CDR2 reads YFSETQ. CDR3 sequence reads: CASSSAGVGYTEAFF.

The chain combines TRBV14 with TRBJ2-3. This CDR3 has 14 residues. Germline V gives CDR1 SGHDN, CDR2 FVKESK. The CDR3: CASSQLSGTDTQYF.

CDR3 loop: CASSPWADSYEQYF. This chain connects TRBV27 to TRBJ2-7; TCRdb indicates TRBD1, and absent DNA this call remains unverified. The CDR3 loop spans 14 amino acids. Germline loops: CDR1 MNHEY, CDR2 SMNVEV (reference sequence).

The genes are TRBV7-2 and TRBJ2-3. CDR3 length: 14 amino acids. CDR1 is SGHTA and CDR2 is FQGNSA in the germline V gene. CDR3 sequence: CASSLVPAADTQYF.

The J gene is TRBJ1-2, the V gene TRBV2; TCRdb's D call of TRBD1 is untestable without DNA. CDR3 length equals 13 residues. The V gene's germline CDR1 is SNHLY and CDR2 FYNNEI. This chain's CDR3 is CASSRQGISGYTF.

This sequence joins TRBV29-1 and TRBJ2-3; TCRdb outputs TRBD1, but without DNA this stays unchecked. The CDR3 runs to 14 residues. Germline V lookup: CDR1 SQVTM, CDR2 ANQGSEA. The CDR3: CSVNGQGATDTQYF.